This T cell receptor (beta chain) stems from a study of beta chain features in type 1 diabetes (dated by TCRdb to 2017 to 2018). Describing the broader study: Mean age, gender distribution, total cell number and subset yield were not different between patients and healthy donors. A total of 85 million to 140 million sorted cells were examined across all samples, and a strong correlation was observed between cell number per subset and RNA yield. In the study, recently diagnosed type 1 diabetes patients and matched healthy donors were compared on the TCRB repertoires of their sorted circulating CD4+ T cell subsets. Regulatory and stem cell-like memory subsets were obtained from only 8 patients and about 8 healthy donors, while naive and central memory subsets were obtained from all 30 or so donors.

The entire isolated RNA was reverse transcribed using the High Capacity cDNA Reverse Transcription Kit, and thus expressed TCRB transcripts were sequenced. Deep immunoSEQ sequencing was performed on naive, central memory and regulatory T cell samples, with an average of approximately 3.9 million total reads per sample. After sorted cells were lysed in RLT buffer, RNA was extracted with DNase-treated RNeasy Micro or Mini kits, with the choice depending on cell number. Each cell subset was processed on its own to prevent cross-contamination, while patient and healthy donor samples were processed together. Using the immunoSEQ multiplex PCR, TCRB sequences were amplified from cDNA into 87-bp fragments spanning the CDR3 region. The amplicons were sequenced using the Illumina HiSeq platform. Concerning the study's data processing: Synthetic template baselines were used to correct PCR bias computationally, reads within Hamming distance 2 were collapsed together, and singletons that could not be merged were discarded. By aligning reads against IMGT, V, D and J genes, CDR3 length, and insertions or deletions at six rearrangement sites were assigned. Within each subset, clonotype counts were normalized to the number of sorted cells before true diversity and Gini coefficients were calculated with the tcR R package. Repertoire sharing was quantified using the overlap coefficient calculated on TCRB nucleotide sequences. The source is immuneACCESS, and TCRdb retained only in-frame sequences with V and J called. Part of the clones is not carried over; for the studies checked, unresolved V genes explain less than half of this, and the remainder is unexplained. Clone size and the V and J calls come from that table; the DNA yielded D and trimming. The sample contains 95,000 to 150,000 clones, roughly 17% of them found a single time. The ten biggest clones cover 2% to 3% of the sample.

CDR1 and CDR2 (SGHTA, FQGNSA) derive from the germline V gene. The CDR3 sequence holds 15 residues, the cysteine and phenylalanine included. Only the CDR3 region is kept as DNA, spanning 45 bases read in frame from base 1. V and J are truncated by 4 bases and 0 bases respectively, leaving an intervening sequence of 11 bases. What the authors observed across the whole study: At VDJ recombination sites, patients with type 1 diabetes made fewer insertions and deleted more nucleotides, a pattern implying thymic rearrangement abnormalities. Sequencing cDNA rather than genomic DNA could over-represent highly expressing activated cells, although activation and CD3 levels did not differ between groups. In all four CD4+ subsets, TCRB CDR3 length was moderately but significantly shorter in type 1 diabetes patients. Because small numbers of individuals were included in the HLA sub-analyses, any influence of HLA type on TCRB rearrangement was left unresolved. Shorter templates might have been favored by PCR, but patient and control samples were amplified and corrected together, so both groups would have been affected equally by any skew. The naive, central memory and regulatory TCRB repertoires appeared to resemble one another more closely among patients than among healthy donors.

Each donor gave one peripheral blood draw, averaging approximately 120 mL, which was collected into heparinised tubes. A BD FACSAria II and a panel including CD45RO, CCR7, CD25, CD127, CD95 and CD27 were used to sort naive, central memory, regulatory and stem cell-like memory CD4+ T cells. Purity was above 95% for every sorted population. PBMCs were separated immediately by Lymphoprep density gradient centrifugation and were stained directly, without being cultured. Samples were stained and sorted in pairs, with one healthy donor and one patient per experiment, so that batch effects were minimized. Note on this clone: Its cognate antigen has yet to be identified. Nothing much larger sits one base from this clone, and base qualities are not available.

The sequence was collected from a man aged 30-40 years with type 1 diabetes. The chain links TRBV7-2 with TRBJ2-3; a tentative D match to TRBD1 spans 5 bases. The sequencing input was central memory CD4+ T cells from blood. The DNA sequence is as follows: TGTGCCAGCAGCTCGTACAGGACAAGCACAGATACGCAGTATTTT. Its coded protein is CASSSYRTSTDTQYF. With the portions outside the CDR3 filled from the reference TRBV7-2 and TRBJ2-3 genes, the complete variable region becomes GAGVSQSPSNKVTEKGKDVELRCDPISGHTALYWYRQSLGQGLEFLIYFQGNSAPDKSGLPSDRFSAERTGGSVSTLTIQRTQQEDSAVYLCASSSYRTSTDTQYFGPGTRLTVL.